These 30 T cell receptor beta chains originate from one sample sequenced in a study of blood T cell repertoires in COVID-19. The table came from immunoSEQ multiplex PCR; TCRdb's copy has only in-frame clones and leaves some out. The sample yields tens of thousands of clones, over 80% seen once. The specimen was peripheral blood. These receptors were collected from a woman aged 55-70 years with acute or convalescent COVID-19.

This clone came up once. The chain links TRBV12-3 or TRBV12-4 to TRBJ2-7; tentative D call: TRBD1 (6 bases). This CDR3 is 13 amino acids long. Deletions cut 5 bases from V and 6 bases from J, with 14 bases between. Here the CDR3 reads CASSGDTGREQYF. CDR3 in DNA: TGTGCCAGCAGTGGGGACACCGGACGCGAGCAGTACTTC.

The chain links TRBV27 to TRBJ1-4; D gene unclear. V shed 4 bases and J shed 4 bases, with 7 bases lying between them. Germline V gene sequence: CDR1 MNHEY, CDR2 SMNVEV (reference sequence). The CDR3 totals 13 residues. The CDR3 spells CASSSQINEKLFF. The CDR3 DNA follows: TGTGCCAGCAGTTCTCAGATTAATGAAAAACTGTTTTTT.

This chain joins TRBV4-2 and TRBJ2-7, with TRBD1 as a possible D gene (5 bases). In germline, CDR1 is LGHNA, CDR2 YNFKEQ. The CDR3 loop spans 14 amino acids. Trimming took 1 base from V and 0 from J, leaving 7 bases between them. CDR3 sequence: CASSQVDSSYEQYF. Written as DNA, the CDR3 is TGTGCCAGCAGCCAAGTTGACAGCTCCTACGAGCAGTACTTC.

V and J are TRBV3-1 (or the pseudogene TRBV3-2) and TRBJ1-2, with D uncertain. Germline V gene sequence: CDR1 LGHDT, CDR2 YNNKEL (reference sequence). The CDR3 length is 14 residues. Trimming pared 4 bases from V and 5 bases from J, leaving 14 bases between. CDR3 coding DNA: TGTGCCAGCAGCCTTAAAGGGAGCGAGTATGGCTACACCTTC. Its translation is CASSLKGSEYGYTF.

The J gene is TRBJ2-7, the V gene TRBV3-1 (or the pseudogene TRBV3-2); 9 bases map to TRBD2. The trim removed 1 base at V and 4 bases at J, leaving 8 bases unmatched. CDR1 is LGHDT and CDR2 is YNNKEL in the germline V gene (reference sequence). This CDR3 comprises 16 residues. CDR3 sequence reads: CASSQVGAGGPYEQYF. CDR3 nucleotide sequence: TGTGCCAGCAGCCAAGTTGGGGCGGGAGGGCCTTACGAGCAGTACTTC.

This chain joins TRBV12-3 or TRBV12-4 and TRBJ2-7; 7 bases are a match to TRBD1. The CDR3 is made up of 13 amino acids. The trim removed 7 bases at V and 3 bases at J, leaving 6 bases unmatched. In nucleotides, the CDR3 is TGTGCCAGCACGGTACGGGACAGCTACGAGCAGTACTTC. This encodes CASTVRDSYEQYF.

The gene calls are TRBV9 and TRBJ1-1; D not certain. The CDR3 runs 15 residues. Between the trimmed V and J ends, which lost 0 bases and 3 bases, there was a span of 12 bases. The V gene's germline CDR1 is SGDLS and CDR2 YYNGEE. The CDR3 DNA reads as TGTGCCAGCAGCGTAGATATGGGAGAGGACACTGAAGCTTTCTTT. The encoded protein is CASSVDMGEDTEAFF. Combining the CDR3 with reference TRBV9 and TRBJ1-1 gives the whole variable domain DSGVTQTPKHLITATGQRVTLRCSPRSGDLSVYWYQQSLDQGLQFLIQYYNGEERAKGNILERFSAQQFPDLHSELNLSSLELGDSALYFCASSVDMGEDTEAFFGQGTRLTVV.

This rearrangement joins TRBV9 to TRBJ2-7, with 7 bases matching TRBD1. V trimming: 0 bases; J trimming: 2 bases; junction bases outside the gene matches: 8. Germline V gene sequence: CDR1 SGDLS, CDR2 YYNGEE. The CDR3 has 16 amino acids. Written as DNA, the CDR3 is TGTGCCAGCAGCGTAGCCGGGGACAGCCTGACCTACGAGCAGTACTTC. Translated, it gives CASSVAGDSLTYEQYF.

This clone was recorded once. This rearrangement joins TRBV6-5 to TRBJ1-1; weak D call: TRBD1 (6 bases). The germline V and J ends were trimmed by 0 bases and 1 base, with 9 bases remaining between them. The CDR3 covers 15 residues. The germline gives CDR1 MNHEY, CDR2 SVGAGI. The DNA for the CDR3 is TGTGCCAGCAGTTACTCGGTACAGGGGAACACTGAAGCTTTCTTT. Its protein is CASSYSVQGNTEAFF.

The J gene is TRBJ1-1, the V gene TRBV6-5; the D gene is possibly TRBD1 (5 bases). Germline V gene sequence: CDR1 MNHEY, CDR2 SVGAGI. Trimming shortened V by 0 bases and J by 1 base, and 9 bases separated the two germline ends. CDR3 length equals 15 residues. The CDR3 region is CASSYSYQGNTEAFF. CDR3 sequence (DNA): TGTGCCAGCAGTTACTCGTATCAGGGGAACACTGAAGCTTTCTTT.

This chain joins TRBV14 and TRBJ2-1, with 11 bases identical to TRBD2. Trimming took 4 bases from V and 5 from J; bases not matched to a gene: 22. Germline assignment: CDR1 SGHDN and CDR2 FVKESK. The CDR3 is made up of 21 amino acids. Here the CDR3 DNA reads TGTGCCAGCAGCCTCGGTGCTATCGGGGAGTTAGCGGGGGGGCCGGACAATGAGCAGTTCTTC. This encodes CASSLGAIGELAGGPDNEQFF.

The chain carries TRBV19 and TRBJ1-4; no clear D gene. V was clipped by 5 bases and J by 8 bases, with 9 bases between them. The CDR3 runs to 12 residues. The germline CDR1 and CDR2 sequences are LNHDA and SQIVND (reference sequence). The chain's CDR3 is CASSFLQEKLFF. The CDR3 DNA reads as TGTGCCAGTAGTTTTTTACAGGAAAAACTGTTTTTT.

V usage is TRBV9 and J usage is TRBJ2-7; D possibly corresponds to TRBD1 (6 bases). Germline V gives CDR1 SGDLS, CDR2 YYNGEE. The CDR3 spans 15 residues. The ends were cut back, 4 bases at V and 0 bases at J, with 14 bases in the middle. Here the CDR3 DNA reads TGTGCCAGCAGCCGTCAGGGGCCGGCCTCCTACGAGCAGTACTTC. Protein sequence: CASSRQGPASYEQYF.

This rearrangement joins TRBV28 to TRBJ2-1; D not certain. This CDR3 spans 11 amino acids. CDR1 is MDHEN, CDR2 SYDVKM, per germline. V dropped 9 bases and J dropped 4 bases, with 7 bases sitting between them. CDR3 protein: CASNGYNEQFF. The CDR3, as DNA: TGTGCCAGTAACGGGTACAATGAGCAGTTCTTC.

The chain has TRBV7-2 and TRBJ1-1; TRBD1 aligns across 9 bases. Per the germline V gene, CDR1 is SGHTA and CDR2 is FQGNSA. This CDR3 is 17 amino acids long. J was trimmed by 5 bases and V by 5 bases; bases with no gene match: 15. The CDR3 sequence is CASSPPGTGRGRTEAFF. The DNA of the CDR3 is TGTGCCAGCAGCCCCCCCGGGACAGGGAGAGGTAGGACTGAAGCTTTCTTT.

V usage is TRBV6-4 and J usage is TRBJ2-3, with 8 bases that match TRBD2. Losses at the gene ends were 5 bases for V and 2 bases for J; bases not matched to a gene: 6. The CDR3 sequence is 15 residues long. Germline CDR1 is MRHNA and CDR2 is SNTAGT. The CDR3 spells CASSRTSSDTDTQYF. The CDR3 DNA reads TGTGCCAGCAGTAGGACTAGCAGTGACACAGATACGCAGTATTTT.

The rearrangement joins TRBV15 to TRBJ1-4; weak D call: TRBD1 (6 bases). This CDR3 contains 15 residues. From germline, CDR1 is LNHNV and CDR2 YYDKDF (reference sequence). Trimming stripped 5 bases from V and 0 bases from J, with 10 bases between. The CDR3 DNA reads as TGTGCCACCAGCGGGACACGTTCAACTAATGAAAAACTGTTTTTT. Translating it yields CATSGTRSTNEKLFF.

The CDR3 loop is CASSPRGPNEKLFF. The CDR3 coding sequence is TGTGCCAGCTCACCCCGGGGTCCTAATGAAAAACTGTTTTTT. The rearrangement uses TRBV18 and TRBJ1-4; D not certain. Looked up from germline, CDR1 is KGHSH and CDR2 is LQKENI. V was shortened by 3 bases and J by 3 bases, with 8 bases between the two germline ends. This CDR3 region has 14 residues.

This clone was detected only a few times. V is TRBV6-7 and J is TRBJ1-2, with 9 nucleotides matching TRBD1. TRBV6-7 is classed as an ORF, of uncertain function. The CDR3 length is 13 residues. J was trimmed by 4 bases and V by 6 bases; bases with no gene match: 3. This CDR3 reads CASRRQGGYGYTF. CDR3 nucleotide sequence: TGTGCCAGCAGGAGACAGGGGGGCTATGGCTACACCTTC.

This CDR3 reads CASSSVVGRTDTQYF. The CDR3 DNA reads TGTGCCAGCAGCTCCGTGGTGGGGAGGACAGATACGCAGTATTTT. The chain recombines TRBV6-2 or TRBV6-3 with TRBJ2-3; a weak D match, TRBD2 (6 bases). The CDR3 covers 15 residues. Germline V lookup: CDR1 MNHEY, CDR2 SVGEGT. The V end was cut by 6 bases, the J end by 3 bases, with 16 bases between.

The chain joins TRBV24-1 to TRBJ1-6; D is perhaps TRBD1 (5 bases). This CDR3 has 16 amino acids. Germline lookup yields CDR1 KGHDR and CDR2 SFDVKD. The V end lost 5 bases, the J end lost 3 bases, and 13 bases lay between the germline ends. The CDR3 spells CATSAVDSYYNSPLHF. The CDR3 DNA reads TGTGCCACCAGTGCCGTAGACAGCTACTATAATTCACCCCTCCACTTT.

The chain carries TRBV10-3 and TRBJ2-1, with D possibly being TRBD1 (6 bases). V lost 6 bases, J lost 6 bases, and 9 bases lay in between. The CDR3 consists of 12 residues. CDR1 is ENHRY and CDR2 is SYGVKD in the germline V gene. This CDR3 reads CAISVGANEQFF. Written as DNA, the CDR3 is TGTGCCATCAGCGTGGGGGCCAATGAGCAGTTCTTC.

This chain uses TRBV3-1 (or the pseudogene TRBV3-2) with TRBJ1-6; D unresolved. CDR1 and CDR2 (germline): LGHDT, YNNKEL (reference sequence). This CDR3 has 16 residues. The ends were cut back, 5 bases at V and 10 bases at J, with 21 bases in the middle. For the CDR3, the DNA is TGTGCCAGCAGCGTTGGTCGTTCGGGGTCCGGCTCACCCCTCCACTTT. Residues: CASSVGRSGSGSPLHF.

This clone was seen once. The rearrangement uses TRBV27 and TRBJ1-2, with TRBD1 identical over 9 bases. J gave up 1 base and V 8 bases, and 5 bases lay outside the gene matches. CDR1 and CDR2 from the germline V gene are MNHEY and SMNVEV (reference sequence). The CDR3 loop spans 14 amino acids. The CDR3 coding sequence is TGTGCCAGCGGAGACAGGGGGTATAACTATGGCTACACCTTC. Its translation is CASGDRGYNYGYTF.

This clone was counted only a few times. V gene TRBV2 combines with J gene TRBJ2-5; D possibly corresponds to TRBD1 (6 bases). The germline CDR1 and CDR2 sequences are SNHLY and FYNNEI. V was pared by 5 bases and J by 5 bases, with 9 bases between. The CDR3 covers 12 residues. DNA for the CDR3: TGTGCCAGCAGTAGGGACACTGAGACCCAGTACTTC. Encoded protein: CASSRDTETQYF.

The V and J genes are TRBV28 and TRBJ1-2; the D is unclear. The germline CDR1 and CDR2 sequences are MDHEN and SYDVKM. Deletions cut 8 bases from V and 0 bases from J, with 7 bases between. CDR3 length equals 12 residues. Here the CDR3 DNA reads TGTGCCAGCCAGGACTCTAACTATGGCTACACCTTC. This codes for CASQDSNYGYTF.

The chain is built from TRBV10-2 and TRBJ2-7, with 7 nucleotides matching TRBD1. J lost 2 bases, V lost 8 bases, and 9 bases had no gene match. The CDR3 consists of 14 residues. Germline loops: CDR1 WSHSY, CDR2 SAAADI. In DNA, the CDR3 is TGCGCCAGCTATCAGACAGGGCTCACCTACGAGCAGTACTTC. Translating it yields CASYQTGLTYEQYF.

CDR3 sequence reads: CASSLAGGQGSPANYGYTF. CDR3 bases: TGTGCCAGCAGCTTAGCGGGGGGACAGGGCTCCCCCGCTAACTATGGCTACACCTTC. The chain is built from TRBV7-9 and TRBJ1-2, with 9 positions matching TRBD1. Trimming cost V 0 bases and J 0 bases; bases outside gene matches: 11. Germline values: CDR1 SEHNR, CDR2 FQNEAQ (reference sequence). This CDR3 comprises 19 residues.

On this clone itself: Additional DNA sequences in this sample encode the identical CDR3. The rearrangement joins TRBV12-3 or TRBV12-4 to TRBJ1-1; D remains unclear. The CDR3 contains 13 residues. V was shortened by 1 base and J by 1 base, with 4 bases between the two germline ends. The CDR3: CASSLGQNTEAFF. Here the CDR3 DNA reads TGTGCCAGCAGTTTAGGACAGAACACTGAAGCTTTCTTT.

This clone showed up just a few times. The chain has TRBV7-3 and TRBJ2-3; a weak D match, TRBD2 (6 bases). Trimming stripped 1 base from V and 0 bases from J, with 17 bases between. This CDR3 spans 18 amino acids. CDR1 and CDR2 (germline): SGHTA, FQGTGA. CDR3 DNA: TGTGCCAGCAGCTTAAGCCCGGGACTTCGAACTAGCACAGATACGCAGTATTTT. This codes for CASSLSPGLRTSTDTQYF.